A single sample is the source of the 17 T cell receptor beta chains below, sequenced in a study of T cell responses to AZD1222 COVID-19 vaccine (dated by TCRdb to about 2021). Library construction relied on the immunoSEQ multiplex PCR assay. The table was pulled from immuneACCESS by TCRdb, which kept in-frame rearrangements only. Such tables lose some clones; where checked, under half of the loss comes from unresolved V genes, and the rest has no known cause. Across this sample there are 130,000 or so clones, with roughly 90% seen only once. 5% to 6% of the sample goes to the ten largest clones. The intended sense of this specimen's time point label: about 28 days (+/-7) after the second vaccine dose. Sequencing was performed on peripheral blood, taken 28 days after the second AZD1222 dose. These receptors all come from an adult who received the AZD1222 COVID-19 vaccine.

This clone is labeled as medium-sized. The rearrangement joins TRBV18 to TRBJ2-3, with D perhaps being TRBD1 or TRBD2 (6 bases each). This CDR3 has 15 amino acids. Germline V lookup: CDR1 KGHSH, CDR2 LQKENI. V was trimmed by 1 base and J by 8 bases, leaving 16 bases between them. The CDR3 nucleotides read TGTGCCAGCTCACCACTCTGGGGGGCGCAGGGTACGCAGTATTTT. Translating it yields CASSPLWGAQGTQYF.

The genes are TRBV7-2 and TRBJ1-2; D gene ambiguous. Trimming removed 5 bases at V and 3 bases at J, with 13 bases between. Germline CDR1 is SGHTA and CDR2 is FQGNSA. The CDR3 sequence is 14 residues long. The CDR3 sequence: CASSSNRQHYGYTF. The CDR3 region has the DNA TGTGCCAGCAGCAGCAATAGACAACACTATGGCTACACCTTC.

CDR3 sequence reads: CAWSSEDPKCGYTF. In nucleotides, the CDR3 is TGTGCCTGGAGCTCAGAGGACCCGAAGTGCGGCTACACCTTC. V is TRBV30 and J is TRBJ1-2, with D unresolved. The V end was cut by 3 bases, the J end by 8 bases, with 19 bases between. The CDR3 is made up of 14 amino acids. The V gene's germline CDR1 is GTSNPN and CDR2 SVGIG (reference sequence). The whole variable domain, filled in from reference TRBV30 and TRBJ1-2, reads SQTIHQWPATLVQPVGSPLSLECTVEGTSNPNLYWYRQAAGRGLQLLFYSVGIGQISSEVPQNLSASRPQDRQFILSSKKLLLSDSGFYLCAWSSEDPKCGYTFGSGTRLTVV.

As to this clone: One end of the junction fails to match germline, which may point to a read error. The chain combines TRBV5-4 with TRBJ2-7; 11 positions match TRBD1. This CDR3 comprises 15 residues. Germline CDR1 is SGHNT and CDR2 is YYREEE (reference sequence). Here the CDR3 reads CASSRGQGGSSEQYF. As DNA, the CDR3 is TGTGCCAGCAGCCGGGGACAGGGGGGCTCCTCCGAGCAGTACTTC.

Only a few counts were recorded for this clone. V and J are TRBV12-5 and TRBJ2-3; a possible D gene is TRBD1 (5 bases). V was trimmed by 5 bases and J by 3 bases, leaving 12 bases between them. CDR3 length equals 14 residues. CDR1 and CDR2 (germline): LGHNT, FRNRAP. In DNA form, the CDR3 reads TGTGCTAGTGGTCCGCCCCAGGGAACAGATACGCAGTATTTT. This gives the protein CASGPPQGTDTQYF.

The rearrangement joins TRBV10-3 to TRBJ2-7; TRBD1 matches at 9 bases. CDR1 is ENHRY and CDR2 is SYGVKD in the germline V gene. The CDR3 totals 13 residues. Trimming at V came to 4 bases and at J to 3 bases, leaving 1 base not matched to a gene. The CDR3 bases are TGTGCCATCAGTGGGGGACAGGGCTACGAGCAGTACTTC. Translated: CAISGGQGYEQYF.

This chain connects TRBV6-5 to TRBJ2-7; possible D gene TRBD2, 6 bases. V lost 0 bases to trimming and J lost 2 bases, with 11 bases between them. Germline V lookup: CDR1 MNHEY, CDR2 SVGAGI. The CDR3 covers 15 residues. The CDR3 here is CASSYSSASAYEQYF. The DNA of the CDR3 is TGTGCCAGCAGTTACTCGTCGGCTAGCGCCTACGAGCAGTACTTC.

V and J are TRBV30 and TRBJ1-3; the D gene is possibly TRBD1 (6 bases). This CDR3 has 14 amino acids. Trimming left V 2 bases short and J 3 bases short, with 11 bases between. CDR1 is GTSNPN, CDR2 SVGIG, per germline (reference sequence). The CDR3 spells CAWSRGGLGNTIYF. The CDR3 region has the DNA TGTGCCTGGAGTCGGGGGGGGCTTGGAAACACCATATATTTT. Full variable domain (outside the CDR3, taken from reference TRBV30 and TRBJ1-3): SQTIHQWPATLVQPVGSPLSLECTVEGTSNPNLYWYRQAAGRGLQLLFYSVGIGQISSEVPQNLSASRPQDRQFILSSKKLLLSDSGFYLCAWSRGGLGNTIYFGEGSWLTVV.

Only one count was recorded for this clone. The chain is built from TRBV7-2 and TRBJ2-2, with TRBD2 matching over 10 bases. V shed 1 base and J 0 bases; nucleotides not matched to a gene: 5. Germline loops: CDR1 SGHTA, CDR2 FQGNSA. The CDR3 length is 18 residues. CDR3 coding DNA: TGTGCCAGCAGCTTAGAAACTAGCGGGGTCGCGAACACCGGGGAGCTGTTTTTT. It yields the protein CASSLETSGVANTGELFF.

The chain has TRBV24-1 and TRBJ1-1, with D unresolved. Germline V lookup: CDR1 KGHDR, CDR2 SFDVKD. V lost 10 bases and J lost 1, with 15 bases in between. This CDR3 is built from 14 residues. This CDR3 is CATTGFYRNTEAFF. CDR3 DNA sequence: TGTGCCACGACCGGATTTTACCGGAACACTGAAGCTTTCTTT.

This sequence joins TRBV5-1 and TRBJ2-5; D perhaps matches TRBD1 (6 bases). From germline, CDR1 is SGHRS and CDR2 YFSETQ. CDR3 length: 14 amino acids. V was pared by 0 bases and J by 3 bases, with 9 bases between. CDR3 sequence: CASSLAGAEETQYF. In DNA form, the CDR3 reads TGCGCCAGCAGCTTGGCAGGGGCAGAAGAGACCCAGTACTTC.

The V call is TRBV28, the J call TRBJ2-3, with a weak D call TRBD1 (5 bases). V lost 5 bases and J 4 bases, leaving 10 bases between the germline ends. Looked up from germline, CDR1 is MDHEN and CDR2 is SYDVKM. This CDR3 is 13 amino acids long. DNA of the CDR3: TGTGCCAGCAGTCCCCCAGGGTCAGATACGCAGTATTTT. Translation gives CASSPPGSDTQYF.

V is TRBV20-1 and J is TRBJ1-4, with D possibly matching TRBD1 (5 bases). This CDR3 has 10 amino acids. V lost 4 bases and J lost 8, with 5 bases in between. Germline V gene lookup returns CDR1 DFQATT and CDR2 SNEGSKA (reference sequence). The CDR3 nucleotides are TGCAGTGCTAAGGGGGAAAAACTGTTTTTT. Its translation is CSAKGEKLFF.

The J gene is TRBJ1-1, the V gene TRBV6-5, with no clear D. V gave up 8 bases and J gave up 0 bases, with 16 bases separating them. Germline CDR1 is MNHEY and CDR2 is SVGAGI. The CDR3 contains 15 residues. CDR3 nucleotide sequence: TGTGCCAGCGAGTACGGCAGCTTCATGAACACTGAAGCTTTCTTT. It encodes CASEYGSFMNTEAFF.

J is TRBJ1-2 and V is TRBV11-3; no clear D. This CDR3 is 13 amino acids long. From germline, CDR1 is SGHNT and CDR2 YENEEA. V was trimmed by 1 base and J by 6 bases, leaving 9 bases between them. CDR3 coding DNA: TGTGCCAGCAGCTTAGCTGGGTCTAATGGCTACACCTTC. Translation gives CASSLAGSNGYTF.

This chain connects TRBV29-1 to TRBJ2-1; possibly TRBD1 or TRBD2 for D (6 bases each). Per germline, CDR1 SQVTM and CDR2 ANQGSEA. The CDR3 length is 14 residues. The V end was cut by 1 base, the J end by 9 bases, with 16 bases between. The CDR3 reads CSVEAAGRGAEQFF. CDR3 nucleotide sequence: TGCAGCGTTGAAGCTGCGGGAAGGGGGGCTGAGCAGTTCTTC.

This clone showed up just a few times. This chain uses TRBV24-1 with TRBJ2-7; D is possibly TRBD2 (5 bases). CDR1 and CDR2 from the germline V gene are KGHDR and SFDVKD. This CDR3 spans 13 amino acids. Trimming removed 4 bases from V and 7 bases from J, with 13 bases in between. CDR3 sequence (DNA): TGTGCCACCAGTGACCCCAGGCGCGGGGAGCAGTACTTC. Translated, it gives CATSDPRRGEQYF.